The source of this TCR beta chain is a study of T-cell memory formation after mild COVID-19. Study outcomes and limitations: Contracting CD4+ clones were located mainly in CM and EM, and CD8+ clones in EMRA. Researchers found some responding clones in pre-infection memory, a sign that cross-reactive memory joined.

The CDR3 covers 15 residues. The V end was cut by 6 bases, the J end by 5 bases, with 19 bases between. In its sample, this clonotype was seen a few times. Its antigen is undetermined. Researchers used 5'RACE with constant-segment primers to make TCR alpha and TCR beta cDNA libraries that carry sample barcodes and UMIs. TCRdb reanalysed the 5' RACE reads using MiXCR and keeps one entry per CDR3 protein. The sample records roughly 300,000 distinct CDR3 sequences, 15% to 20% being singletons. The specimen sequenced was PBMCs or a T cell subset sorted from them (not recorded which). The chain couples TRBV12-3 or TRBV12-4 to TRBJ1-2, with unresolved D. This receptor was taken from a man between 18 and 35 years old who had mild COVID-19 (a few samples of this study predate the infection). Cell type and time point are not known. CDR3 sequence reads: CASRTDGSKAYGYTF. CDR3 DNA sequence: TGTGCCAGCAGAACGGACGGTTCCAAGGCTTATGGCTACACCTTC.